Included here is one TCR beta chain sequence, with context. Its antigen is not identified. The sample has other DNA sequences that encode this CDR3 too. TCRdb keeps only in-frame clones here, not all; method: immunoSEQ multiplex PCR. The table lists 150,000 to 200,000 clones, roughly nine tenths of them singletons. V lost 0 bases, J lost 5 bases, and 2 bases stayed unmatched. The CDR3 has 15 amino acids. The germline V gene has CDR1 SGHRS and CDR2 YFSETQ. This entry belongs to a study of T cell responses to AZD1222 COVID-19 vaccine. Study details: Second-dose intervals of approximately 4 or approximately 12 weeks were pooled. Regarding the study as a whole: The donors showed a predominance of white British ancestry and of females, with possible underestimation of clonal diversity. Spike-specific TCR repertoires showed rising breadth and depth after two AZD1222 doses.

Source: peripheral blood, taken on day 0 of AZD1222 vaccination. This chain uses TRBV5-1 with TRBJ1-4; 9 nucleotides agree with TRBD1. This TCR was sampled from an adult in good health. The CDR3 region is CASSLGGQGNEKLFF. Here the CDR3 DNA reads TGCGCCAGCAGCTTGGGAGGACAGGGGAATGAAAAACTGTTTTTT.